Following are 8 T cell receptor beta chains from one sample sequenced in a study of regulatory T cells in long-lasting Graves disease. Specified time point: persistent/refractory GD, antithyroid drugs over 5 years with positive TRAb. The TCR library was made from RNA extracted from PBMCs. The TCR beta library used iRepertoire HTBI primers with Arm-PCR amplification of CDR3. TCRdb redid the calling of the multiplex PCR reads with MiXCR, one entry per CDR3 protein. The sample lists under 500,000 distinct CDR3 sequences, less than 25% occurring once. Source: peripheral blood mononuclear cells (PBMCs), taken when the disease was refractory, from a patient treated with antithyroid drugs. Every receptor here comes from a female donor with Graves disease.

This clonotype was counted at least ten times. At one end, the junction sequence differs from germline, possibly due to a read error. The chain joins TRBV6-1 to TRBJ2-7; a possible D gene is TRBD2 (5 bases). CDR1 and CDR2 from the germline V gene are MNHNS and SASEGT. The CDR3 spans 16 residues. The CDR3 sequence is CASSEAAGTPYYEQYF. CDR3 nucleotides: TGTGCCAGCAGCGAAGCGGCAGGAACCCCCTACTACGAGCAGTACTTC.

The chain combines TRBV10-3 with TRBJ2-5; D gene uncertain. The CDR3 is 15 amino acids. V dropped 0 bases and J dropped 2 bases, with 10 bases sitting between them. CDR1 ENHRY and CDR2 SYGVKD come from the germline V gene. This CDR3 reads CAISESHNLQETQYF. In nucleotides, the CDR3 is TGTGCCATCAGTGAGTCACACAATTTACAAGAGACCCAGTACTTC.

This clonotype has ten or more counts. V and J are TRBV27 and TRBJ2-7; TRBD2 matches at 7 bases. V was clipped by 0 bases and J by 3 bases; unmatched bases: 5. CDR3 size: 15 residues. Germline V lookup: CDR1 MNHEY, CDR2 SMNVEV (reference sequence). The CDR3 DNA reads as TGTGCCAGCAGTTTATCCGCAGGGAGGGGCTACGAGCAGTACTTC. Translating gives CASSLSAGRGYEQYF.

The chain recombines TRBV4-3 with TRBJ2-7; 7 bases align to TRBD1. Germline values: CDR1 LGHNA, CDR2 YSLEER. The J segment lost 3 bases and the V segment lost 4 bases, leaving 6 bases of the junction unmatched. This CDR3 is 14 amino acids long. CDR3: CASSRYRDSYEQYF. CDR3 coding DNA: TGCGCCAGCAGCCGCTACCGGGACAGCTACGAGCAGTACTTC.

Notes on this clonotype: A much larger clonotype is one base distant, so this may be a read error. The chain has TRBV7-9 and TRBJ1-2; TRBD1 aligns across 7 bases. The CDR3 runs 16 residues. The ends lost 1 base at V and 4 bases at J; junction bases unmatched: 9. The germline CDR1 and CDR2 sequences are SEHNR and FQNEAQ (reference sequence). The CDR3 reads CASSLEGADYGYGYTF. The CDR3 bases are TGTGCCAGCAGCTTAGAGGGGGCAGACTACGGCTATGGCTACACCTTC. Full variable domain (remainder filled in from reference TRBV7-9 and TRBJ1-2): DTGVSQNPRHKITKRGQNVTFRCDPISEHNRLYWYRQTLGQGPEFLTYFQNEAQLEKSRLLSDRFSAERPKGSFSTLEIQRTEQGDSAMYLCASSLEGADYGYGYTFGSGTRLTVV.

There are many counts of this clonotype. The chain joins TRBV6-2 or TRBV6-3 to TRBJ1-5; weak D call: TRBD1 (5 bases). Trimming shortened V by 10 bases and J by 3 bases, and 22 bases separated the two germline ends. The CDR3 has 16 residues. The germline V gene encodes CDR1 MNHEY and CDR2 SVGEGT. The CDR3 DNA is TGTGCCACCAAAACCGGCGGGCAGGGATTCAATCAGCCCCAGCATTTT. It is translated as CATKTGGQGFNQPQHF.

This clonotype has more than one count but fewer than ten. CDR3: CASSFPGQGAYEQYF. The CDR3 region has the DNA TGTGCCAGCAGCTTTCCGGGACAGGGGGCCTACGAGCAGTACTTC. The chain employs TRBV7-2 and TRBJ2-7; 11 nucleotides line up with TRBD1. Unmatched junction bases numbered 3, after V lost 3 bases and J lost 2 bases. CDR3 length: 15 amino acids. Germline CDR1 reads SGHTA; CDR2 reads FQGNSA.

This clonotype was counted many times. The chain is built from TRBV11-1 and TRBJ2-6; unclear D gene. The germline V gene encodes CDR1 SGHAT and CDR2 FQDESV (reference sequence). Trimming removed 1 base at V and 1 base at J, with 8 bases between. The CDR3 has 16 amino acids. CDR3 protein: CASSLGPSSGANVLTF. In DNA, the CDR3 is TGTGCCAGCAGCTTAGGTCCTAGTTCTGGGGCCAACGTCCTGACTTTC.